This T cell receptor (beta chain) was captured in a study of PD-1 blockade in classical Hodgkin lymphoma. After removal of 3 bases from V and 3 bases from J, the junction contained 2 bases not matched to a gene. The CDR3 has 14 amino acids. Germline V gene lookup returns CDR1 SGDLS and CDR2 YYNGEE. On this clone itself: Its antigen is still unknown.

TCRdb's copy holds only in-frame clones and misses some; the assay was immunoSEQ multiplex PCR. The sample contains about 62,000 clones, 70% to 90% of which appear only once. With no exception, relapse followed autologous stem cell transplantation in all patients, and brentuximab vedotin exposure varied. Study-level results: Exclusion was applied to patients who started nivolumab under 1 year after ASCT. Before treatment, TCR diversity in newly diagnosed patients was reportedly lower than in healthy donors. TCR diversity in CD4+, not CD8+, cells rose significantly by C4D1. Diversity similar to that of newly diagnosed patients was seen at baseline in complete responders.

The TCR was taken from a human donor with classical Hodgkin lymphoma. The chain is built from TRBV9 and TRBJ1-4, with 7 bases that match TRBD1. The sample consisted of peripheral blood mononuclear cells (PBMCs), taken at baseline. The CDR3 nucleotides read TGTGCCAGCAGCGCCGGGACAGCTAATGAAAAACTGTTTTTT. Translated: CASSAGTANEKLFF.